This T cell receptor beta chain comes out of a study of blood T cell repertoires in COVID-19. In the study overall: Samples came from the United States, Italy and Spain, spanning acute and convalescent COVID-19. T cells, B-cell-depleted T cells, or PBMCs provided the cDNA or gDNA that served as material.

As originally analysed: Estimation of nucleated cell counts relied on the amplification of reference gene primers. Here immunoSEQ multiplex PCR was the method, and the copy in TCRdb shows in-frame clones only, minus some. The D gene and trimming were derived from the DNA, and the V and J assignments and clone size from that table. The top ten clones hold about 1.4% of a sample with approximately 250,000 clones, more than 65% of them seen once. The germline V gene has CDR1 MNHEY and CDR2 SVGEGT. V lost 2 bases and J lost 4; bases outside the gene matches: 8. CDR3 length equals 18 residues. This TCR was sampled from a woman aged 40 to 55 who had recovered from COVID-19. The chain combines TRBV6-2 or TRBV6-3 with TRBJ2-5, with 15 bases identical to TRBD2. The specimen was peripheral blood. The CDR3 loop reads CASSYRHGTSGGRETQYF. In nucleotides, the CDR3 is TGTGCCAGCAGTTACCGACACGGGACTAGCGGGGGGCGAGAGACCCAGTACTTC.